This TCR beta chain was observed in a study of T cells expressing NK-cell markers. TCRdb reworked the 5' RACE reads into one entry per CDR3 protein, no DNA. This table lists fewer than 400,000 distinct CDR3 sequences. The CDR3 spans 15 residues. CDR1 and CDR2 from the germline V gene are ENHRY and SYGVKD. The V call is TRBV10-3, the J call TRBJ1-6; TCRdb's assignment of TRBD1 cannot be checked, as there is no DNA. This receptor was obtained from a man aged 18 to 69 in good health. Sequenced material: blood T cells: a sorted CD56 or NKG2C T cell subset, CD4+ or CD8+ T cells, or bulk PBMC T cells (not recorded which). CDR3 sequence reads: CAISEQQGIGSPLHF.